This T cell receptor (beta chain) was captured by sequencing in a study of cytomegalovirus exposure and HLA in healthy donors. Data came from immunoSEQ multiplex PCR; TCRdb stores just in-frame clones and leaves some out. The data contain about 170,000 clones, around nine tenths of them singletons. This clone was counted between two and nine times. Trimming left V 5 bases short and J 7 bases short, with 18 bases between. This CDR3 contains 15 residues. Per germline, CDR1 MNHEY and CDR2 SVGAGI. Source material: PBMCs. The sequence came from a woman between 18 and 29 years old in good health and CMV-seronegative. This chain joins TRBV6-5 and TRBJ2-1; D is possibly TRBD2 (6 bases). The CDR3 loop reads CASSPIDRDSNEQFF. The DNA for the CDR3 is TGTGCCAGCAGTCCCATTGACCGGGACTCTAATGAGCAGTTCTTC.